This T cell receptor (beta chain) was captured in a study of response to subunit inactivated influenza vaccine. Study-wide results and limits: Every seasonal influenza vaccination brings in few new T cells, the authors suggested.

The CDR3 length is 17 residues. Germline loops: CDR1 MDHEN, CDR2 SYDVKM. Between the trimmed V and J ends, which lost 2 bases and 4 bases, there was a span of 15 bases. This clonotype was recorded a few times. Its cognate antigen is unknown. MiXCR was run by TCRdb on the RT-PCR reads, yielding one entry per CDR3 protein. The repertoire holds roughly 790,000 distinct CDR3 sequences, with approximately 21% as singletons. This rearrangement joins TRBV28 to TRBJ1-6; perhaps TRBD1 as D (6 bases). Sequencing used PBMCs from blood, obtained 5 days after vaccination. This clonotype was obtained from a man in his fifties who received an inactivated influenza vaccine. CDR3 amino acids: CASSLPNPTGYNSPLHF. In DNA, the CDR3 is TGTGCCAGCAGTTTACCCAACCCGACAGGTTATAATTCACCCCTCCACTTT.